This T cell receptor beta chain originates from a study of OX40 agonist ivuxolimab in advanced cancers. Turning to the study itself: It was ivuxolimab, an agonistic anti-OX40 (CD134) antibody, that patients were treated with. Of the participants, approximately 36% had some prior anti-PD-1, anti-PD-L1 or anti-CTLA-4 therapy, which was allowed. Of mixed ages from 23 to 79 and averaging 60 years, the group was almost 85% male.

Study findings and constraints: At 0.1 to 3.0 mg/kg and by week 6, clonal expansion occurred in CD4+ and CD8+ blood T cells.

The CDR3 has 14 residues. Trimming removed 6 bases from V and 2 bases from J, with 12 bases in between. From germline, CDR1 is MNHEY and CDR2 SVGAGI. Sequencing used immunoSEQ multiplex PCR; TCRdb keeps in-frame clones, though not all of them. The sample lists about 63,000 clones, roughly four fifths seen once, with roughly 0.99% in the top ten. Worth noting for this clone: Its antigen remains unknown.

The source is an adult with an advanced solid tumor such as melanoma, head and neck, liver or kidney cancer. Sequencing used CD4+ or CD8+ T cells sorted from blood, obtained in a trial of the OX40 agonist ivuxolimab. The chain recombines TRBV6-5 with TRBJ2-3; D gene unclear. Here the CDR3 DNA reads TGTGCCAGCAGGCGGCCACGATCCACAGATACGCAGTATTTT. Translated: CASRRPRSTDTQYF.